This T cell receptor (beta chain) stems from a study of CD8+CD57+ T cells in acquired aplastic anemia. Investigators profiled TCR beta VDJ and CDR3 from genomic DNA template. TCRdb reprocessed the reads with MiXCR, giving one entry per CDR3 protein. The data show 100,000 to 150,000 distinct CDR3 sequences, more than 40% seen once. The CDR3 sequence is 13 residues long. Germline V lookup: CDR1 SQVTM, CDR2 ANQGSEA. By share of the sample, this clonotype is medium-sized (0.01 to 0.1%). The germline gene is not matched at one end of the junction; a read error may be the cause. Sample: sorted CD4+, CD8+, or CD8+CD57+ T cells (not recorded which) from PBMCs. This receptor was obtained from a human donor in good health, serving as a control. The J gene is TRBJ1-2, the V gene TRBV29-1, with no clear D. The CDR3 here is CSVEGVMLNGYTF. CDR3 DNA: TGCAGCGTCGAAGGAGTGATGTTAAATGGCTACACCTTC. Complete variable domain (other parts from reference TRBV29-1 and TRBJ1-2): SAVISQKPSRDICQRGTSLTIQCQVDSQVTMMFWYRQQPGQSLTLIATANQGSEATYESGFVIDKFPISRPNLTFSTLTVSNMSPEDSSIYLCSVEGVMLNGYTFGSGTRLTVV.